This T cell receptor beta chain emerged from a study of T-cell reconstitution after alpha-beta-depleted transplantation in children. General study findings and limits: Newly produced T cells mostly provided counts and TCRbeta diversity after one year, as hyperexpanded clones declined. Approximately two months post-transplant, alpha-beta T cells reportedly originated from several hundred expanded graft clones.

This clonotype appeared many times. Its cognate antigen is unknown. With 10 bases removed from V and 1 base from J, the gap between germline ends came to 14 bases. This CDR3 comprises 15 residues. Germline V gene sequence: CDR1 MDHEN, CDR2 SYDVKM. Unique molecular identifiers were incorporated during preparation of the TCRbeta library. TCRdb reanalysed the PCR reads using MiXCR and keeps one entry per CDR3 protein. In the table there are about 290,000 distinct CDR3 sequences, 10% of which are singletons. This sample comprised PBMCs, obtained before TCRalphabeta/CD19-depleted stem cell transplant. V and J are TRBV28 and TRBJ1-6; D call uncertain. The TCR was taken from a boy in the first two years of life with acute myeloid leukemia, due to receive a stem cell transplant. CDR3 bases: TGTGCCATCTCCCTCAGAAGGTCCTATAATTCACCCCTCCACTTT. Protein: CAISLRRSYNSPLHF.